This T cell receptor beta chain is drawn from a study of metastatic and nonmetastatic thyroid tumors. This clone has just a few counts. TCRdb redid the clone calls on the PCR reads using MiXCR. The sample lists 23,000 or so clones; about an eighth were seen once. Treatment of any kind had been given to no patient before thyroid surgery. V was clipped by 4 bases and J by 0 bases, with 9 bases between them. The CDR3 runs to 15 residues. Germline CDR1 and CDR2: KGHDR and SFDVKD. Sequencing used blood. This receptor was taken from a female donor with papillary thyroid cancer or a benign thyroid nodule (not recorded which). Some clones in this sample may be carry-over from other donors' samples. The gene calls are TRBV24-1 and TRBJ2-1, with D unclear. The CDR3, as DNA: TGTGCCACCAGTGACCTAGTGGCCTCCTACAATGAGCAGTTCTTC. Translated, it gives CATSDLVASYNEQFF.